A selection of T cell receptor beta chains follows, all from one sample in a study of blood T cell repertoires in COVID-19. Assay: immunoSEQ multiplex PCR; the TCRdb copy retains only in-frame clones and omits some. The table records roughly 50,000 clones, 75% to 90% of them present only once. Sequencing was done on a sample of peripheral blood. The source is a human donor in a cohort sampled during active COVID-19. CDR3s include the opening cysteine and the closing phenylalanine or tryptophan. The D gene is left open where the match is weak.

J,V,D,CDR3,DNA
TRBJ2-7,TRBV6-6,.,CASSWTLPAEQYF,TGTGCCAGCAGTTGGACTCTCCCCGCCGAGCAGTACTTC
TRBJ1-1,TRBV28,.,CANVGLQGEGTEAFF,TGTGCCAACGTGGGGCTACAGGGAGAGGGCACTGAAGCTTTCTTT
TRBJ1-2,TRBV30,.,CAWNGGGYGYTF,TGTGCCTGGAATGGGGGGGGCTATGGCTACACCTTC
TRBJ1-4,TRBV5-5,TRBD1,CASSRGQGAGEKLFF,TGTGCCAGCAGCAGAGGACAGGGGGCAGGAGAAAAACTGTTTTTT
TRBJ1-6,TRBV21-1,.,CASSNRSPSEVYNSPLHF,TGTGCCAGCAGCAATAGGTCTCCCTCAGAGGTGTATAATTCACCCCTCCACTTT
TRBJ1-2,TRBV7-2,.,CASSLVRAYGYTF,TGTGCCAGCAGCTTAGTCAGGGCCTATGGCTACACCTTC
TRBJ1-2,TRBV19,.,CASSQQLTASSYGYTF,TGTGCCAGTAGCCAACAATTGACAGCCTCTAGCTATGGCTACACCTTC
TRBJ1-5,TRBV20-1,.,CSASTAGLINQPQHF,TGCAGTGCTAGTACCGCGGGACTGATCAATCAGCCCCAGCATTTT
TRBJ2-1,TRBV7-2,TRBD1,CASSLRRDRGLTAYNEQFF,TGTGCCAGCAGCTTAAGGAGGGACAGGGGGTTGACAGCGTACAATGAGCAGTTCTTC
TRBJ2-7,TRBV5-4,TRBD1,CASSARDSRPYEQYF,TGTGCCAGCAGCGCCCGGGACAGCCGACCCTACGAGCAGTACTTC
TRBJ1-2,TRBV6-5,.,CASSYRGGLAAGYTF,TGTGCCAGCAGTTACCGGGGGGGACTGGCTGCTGGCTACACCTTC
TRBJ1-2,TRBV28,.,CASSSPGLRGYTF,TGTGCCAGCAGTTCACCAGGCCTTCGGGGCTACACCTTC
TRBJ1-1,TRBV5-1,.,CASSLDIQNTEAFF,TGCGCCAGCAGCTTGGACATTCAGAACACTGAAGCTTTCTTT
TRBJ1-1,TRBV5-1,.,CASSLTVNTEAFF,TGCGCCAGCAGCTTGACGGTGAACACTGAAGCTTTCTTT
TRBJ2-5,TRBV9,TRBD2,CASSPRRLAGQETQYF,TGTGCCAGCAGCCCCCGCCGTTTAGCGGGCCAAGAGACCCAGTACTTC